A single sample gave rise to the 29 T cell receptor beta chains below, sequenced in a study of T cell clusters in autoimmune cytopenias. Multiplex touch-down PCR amplified TRB using TRB-A and TRB-B pools in one tube. For each CDR3 protein, TCRdb gives one entry from its re-call of the multiplex PCR reads, without DNA. The specimen's table records nearly 15,000 distinct CDR3 sequences. Each sample's input was about 270 ng genomic DNA, roughly 38,000 genome equivalents. The same data also went into a second study, on T cell repertoires in aging, cancer and after chemotherapy.

Sequences were obtained from peripheral blood. All receptors come from a human donor in good health.

This chain joins TRBV11-3 and TRBJ2-3; TCRdb selects TRBD1, and the lack of DNA leaves this call unchecked. CDR3 length: 11 residues. The germline CDR1 and CDR2 sequences are SGHNT and YENEEA. CDR3 loop: CACSGADTQYF.

The rearrangement joins TRBV18 to TRBJ1-1. CDR1 and CDR2 (germline): KGHSH, LQKENI. This CDR3 region has 15 residues. CDR3 region: CASSPRGPMNTEAFF.

The chain couples TRBV6-5 to TRBJ2-3; without DNA, the TCRdb call of TRBD2 cannot be checked. The CDR3 is made up of 14 amino acids. The germline CDR1 and CDR2 sequences are MNHEY and SVGAGI. CDR3: CASSYRGPRDTQYF.

The rearrangement uses TRBV27 and TRBJ1-6; TCRdb's D gene call, TRBD1, goes unchecked for lack of DNA. This CDR3 has 15 amino acids. In germline, CDR1 is MNHEY, CDR2 SMNVEV (reference sequence). The CDR3 region is CASATLGTVGSPLHF.

The V and J genes are TRBV15 and TRBJ2-2. The CDR3 has 13 residues. Germline CDR1 and CDR2: LNHNV and YYDKDF (reference sequence). The chain's CDR3 is CATSSEYTGELFF.

The chain uses TRBV24-1 and TRBJ2-1; TCRdb proposes TRBD1, but this gene call is untestable without DNA. Germline CDR1 KGHDR, CDR2 SFDVKD. The CDR3 has 15 amino acids. Here the CDR3 reads CATSDLRGGRREQFF.

This clonotype registers medium-sized by frequency. The chain joins TRBV29-1 to TRBJ2-7; absent DNA, TCRdb's TRBD1 call cannot be checked. CDR1 and CDR2 from the germline V gene are SQVTM and ANQGSEA. The CDR3 totals 13 residues. CDR3 sequence: CSGRQAQAGEQYF.

CDR3 in amino acids: CASSETGRLTEAFF. J is TRBJ1-1 and V is TRBV6-4; TCRdb outputs TRBD1, but without DNA this stays unchecked. This CDR3 contains 14 residues. Germline CDR1 reads MRHNA; CDR2 reads SNTAGT.

This sequence joins TRBV11-3 and TRBJ2-1; TCRdb picks TRBD1, but there is no DNA to check that call. The CDR3 has 15 residues. Germline lookup yields CDR1 SGHNT and CDR2 YENEEA. CDR3 loop: CASSLGGTGYNEQFF.

V and J are TRBV19 and TRBJ2-7. The germline V gene encodes CDR1 LNHDA and CDR2 SQIVND (reference sequence). CDR3 size: 14 residues. CDR3 residues: CASSIAGRYYEQYF.

CDR3 sequence: CAWSVAVRATLHF. The chain employs TRBV30 and TRBJ1-6. The CDR3 totals 13 residues. Germline V gives CDR1 GTSNPN, CDR2 SVGIG (reference sequence).

The chain carries TRBV12-3 or TRBV12-4 and TRBJ2-1; TCRdb's assignment of TRBD1 cannot be checked, as there is no DNA. The CDR3 totals 18 residues. The CDR3 reads CASSYSKMGASSYNEQFF.

The chain carries TRBV30 and TRBJ1-1. The CDR3 length is 12 residues. The germline V gene has CDR1 GTSNPN and CDR2 SVGIG (reference sequence). The CDR3 sequence: CAWTGRDTEAFF.

V and J are TRBV19 and TRBJ1-5. CDR1 and CDR2 from the germline V gene are LNHDA and SQIVND (reference sequence). This CDR3 contains 15 residues. This CDR3 is CASSLSGGSNQPQHF.

Considering frequency, this clonotype is medium-sized (0.01 to 0.1%). This chain joins TRBV6-2 or TRBV6-3 and TRBJ2-3; checking the TCRdb D call of TRBD2 is not possible without DNA. Germline assignment: CDR1 MNHEY and CDR2 SVGEGT. This CDR3 is built from 14 residues. Here the CDR3 reads CASSYQAGGKGQYF.

This CDR3 is CASSLRDLRGEQFF. The chain has TRBV12-3 or TRBV12-4 and TRBJ2-1; the TCRdb D gene call, TRBD2, has no DNA to confirm it. The CDR3 consists of 14 residues.

The V call is TRBV18, the J call TRBJ2-1. CDR1 is KGHSH, CDR2 LQKENI, per germline. The CDR3 contains 13 residues. The CDR3 loop reads CASSKDLDNEQFF.

V is TRBV5-6 and J is TRBJ1-4; TCRdb designates TRBD1, a call that cannot be tested without DNA. The V gene's germline CDR1 is SGHDT and CDR2 YYEEEE. The CDR3 contains 18 residues. The chain's CDR3 is CASSLGPRRTGRREKLFF.

J is TRBJ2-1 and V is TRBV19; no DNA is available, so the TRBD1 call from TCRdb remains unchecked. This CDR3 spans 14 amino acids. Germline CDR1 LNHDA, CDR2 SQIVND (reference sequence). CDR3 residues: CASTGGTSYNEQFF. Full variable domain (outside the CDR3, taken from reference TRBV19 and TRBJ2-1): DGGITQSPKYLFRKEGQNVTLSCEQNLNHDAMYWYRQDPGQGLRLIYYSQIVNDFQKGDIAEGYSVSREKKESFPLTVTSAQKNPTAFYLCASTGGTSYNEQFFGPGTRLTVL.

The chain uses TRBV4-3 and TRBJ2-2; no DNA is available, so the TRBD2 call from TCRdb remains unchecked. The CDR3 spans 16 residues. Germline values: CDR1 LGHNA, CDR2 YSLEER. The CDR3 protein is CASSQGAGGLSGELFF.

The chain is built from TRBV15 and TRBJ1-6; TCRdb selects TRBD1, and the lack of DNA leaves this call unchecked. CDR3 length equals 14 residues. Germline V gene data show CDR1 as LNHNV and CDR2 as YYDKDF (reference sequence). This chain's CDR3 is CATSRLRGVSPLHF. Full variable domain (missing parts from reference TRBV15 and TRBJ1-6): DAMVIQNPRYQVTQFGKPVTLSCSQTLNHNVMYWYQQKSSQAPKLLFHYYDKDFNNEADTPDNFQSRRPNTSFCFLDIRSPGLGDTAMYLCATSRLRGVSPLHFGNGTRLTVT.

The V and J genes are TRBV27 and TRBJ1-1. There are 11 residues in the CDR3. Per the germline V gene, CDR1 is MNHEY and CDR2 is SMNVEV (reference sequence). The CDR3: CASRGGPEAFF.

The gene calls are TRBV12-3 or TRBV12-4 and TRBJ2-1; the TRBD2 assignment by TCRdb is unverifiable without DNA. CDR3 length equals 12 residues. CDR3 sequence: CARGPLVCEQFF.

The chain recombines TRBV30 with TRBJ1-1; TCRdb names TRBD1, which stays unverified in the absence of DNA. CDR1 and CDR2 from the germline V gene are GTSNPN and SVGIG (reference sequence). This CDR3 spans 14 amino acids. CDR3 amino acids: CAWSLGGRRNEAFF.

The rearrangement uses TRBV11-3 and TRBJ1-1. The CDR3 runs 13 residues. Per germline, CDR1 SGHNT and CDR2 YENEEA. Here the CDR3 reads CASRSPAGTEAFF.

This chain links TRBV12-3 or TRBV12-4 with TRBJ2-7; TCRdb calls TRBD1, which cannot be checked without DNA. The CDR3 is 13 residues long. CDR3 amino acids: CASSADRDYEQYF.

This clonotype is classed as medium-sized by frequency. This sequence joins TRBV29-1 and TRBJ2-1; TCRdb indicates TRBD1, and absent DNA this call remains unverified. The V gene's germline CDR1 is SQVTM and CDR2 ANQGSEA. The CDR3 contains 13 residues. CDR3 sequence reads: CSAAPNSLNEQFF.

This clonotype is medium-sized (0.01 to 0.1%) by frequency. The chain uses TRBV11-3 and TRBJ2-5; there is no DNA to check the TCRdb D call of TRBD1. This CDR3 spans 12 amino acids. Germline V gives CDR1 SGHNT, CDR2 YENEEA. The CDR3 reads CASSPPGQTQYF.

This clonotype is medium-sized (0.01 to 0.1%) by frequency. V usage is TRBV29-1 and J usage is TRBJ2-7. The CDR3 covers 12 residues. Looked up from germline, CDR1 is SQVTM and CDR2 is ANQGSEA. The CDR3 reads CSVKGGSYEQYF.